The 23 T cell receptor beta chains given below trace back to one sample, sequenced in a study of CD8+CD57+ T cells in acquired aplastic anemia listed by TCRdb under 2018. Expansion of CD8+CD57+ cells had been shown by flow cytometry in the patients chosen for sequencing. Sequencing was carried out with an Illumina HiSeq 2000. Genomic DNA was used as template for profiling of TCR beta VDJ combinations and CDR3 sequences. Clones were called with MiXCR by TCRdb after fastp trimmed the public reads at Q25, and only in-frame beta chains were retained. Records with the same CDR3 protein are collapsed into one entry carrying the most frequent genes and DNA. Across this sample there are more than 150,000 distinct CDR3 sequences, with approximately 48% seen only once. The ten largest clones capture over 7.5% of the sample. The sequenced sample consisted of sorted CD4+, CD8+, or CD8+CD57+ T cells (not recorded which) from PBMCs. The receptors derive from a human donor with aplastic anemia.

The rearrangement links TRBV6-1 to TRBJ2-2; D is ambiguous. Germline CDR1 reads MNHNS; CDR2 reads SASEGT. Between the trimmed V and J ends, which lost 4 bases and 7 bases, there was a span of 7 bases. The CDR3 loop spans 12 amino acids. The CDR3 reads CASSGLSGELFF. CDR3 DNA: TGTGCCAGCAGTGGGCTGAGCGGGGAGCTGTTTTTT.

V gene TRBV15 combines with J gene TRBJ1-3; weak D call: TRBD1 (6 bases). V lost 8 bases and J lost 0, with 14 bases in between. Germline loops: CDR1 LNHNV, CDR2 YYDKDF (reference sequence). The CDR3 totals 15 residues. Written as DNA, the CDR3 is TGTGCCACCGGGGGCGGGAGCCACTCTGGAAACACCATATATTTT. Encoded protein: CATGGGSHSGNTIYF.

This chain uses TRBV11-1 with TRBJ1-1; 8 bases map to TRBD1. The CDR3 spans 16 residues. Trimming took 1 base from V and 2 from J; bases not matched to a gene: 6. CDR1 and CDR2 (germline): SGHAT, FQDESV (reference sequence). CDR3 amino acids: CASSLEAGTGNTEAFF. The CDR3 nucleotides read TGTGCCAGCAGCTTAGAAGCCGGGACAGGCAACACTGAAGCTTTCTTT.

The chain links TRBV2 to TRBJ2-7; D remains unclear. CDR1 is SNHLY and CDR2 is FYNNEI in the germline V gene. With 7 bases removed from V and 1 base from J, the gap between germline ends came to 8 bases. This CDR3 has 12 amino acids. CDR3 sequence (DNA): TGTGCCAGCACTTCAGCTTCCTACGAGCAGTACTTC. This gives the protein CASTSASYEQYF. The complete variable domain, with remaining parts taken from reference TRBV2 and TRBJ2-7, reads EPEVTQTPSHQVTQMGQEVILRCVPISNHLYFYWYRQILGQKVEFLVSFYNNEISEKSEIFDDQFSVERPDGSNFTLKIRSTKLEDSAMYFCASTSASYEQYFGPGTRLTVT.

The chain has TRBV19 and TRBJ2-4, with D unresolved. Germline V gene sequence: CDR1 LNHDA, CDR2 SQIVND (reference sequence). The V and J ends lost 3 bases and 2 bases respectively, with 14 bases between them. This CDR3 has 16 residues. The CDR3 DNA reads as TGTGCCAGTAGTATTGAACAGTCATTTTCCAAAAACATTCAGTACTTC. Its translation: CASSIEQSFSKNIQYF.

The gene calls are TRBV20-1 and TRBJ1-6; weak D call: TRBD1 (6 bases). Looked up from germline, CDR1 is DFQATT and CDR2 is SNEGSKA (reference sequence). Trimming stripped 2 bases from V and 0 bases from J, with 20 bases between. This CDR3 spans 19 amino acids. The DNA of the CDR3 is TGCAGTGCTAGACGGGGAATACCGGGACAAAGCTCCTATAATTCACCCCTCCACTTT. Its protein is CSARRGIPGQSSYNSPLHF.

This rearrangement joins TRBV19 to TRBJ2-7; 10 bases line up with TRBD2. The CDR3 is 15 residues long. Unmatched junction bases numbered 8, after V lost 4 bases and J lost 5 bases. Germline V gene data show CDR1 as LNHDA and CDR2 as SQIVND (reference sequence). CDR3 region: CASSREREGPNEQYF. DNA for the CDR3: TGTGCCAGTAGTAGGGAGCGGGAGGGCCCCAACGAGCAGTACTTC.

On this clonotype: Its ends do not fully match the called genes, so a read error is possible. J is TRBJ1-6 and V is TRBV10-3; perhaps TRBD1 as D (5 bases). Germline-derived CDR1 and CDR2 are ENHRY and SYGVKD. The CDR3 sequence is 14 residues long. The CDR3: CAMSGTAWGPPLHF. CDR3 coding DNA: TGCGCCATGTCTGGGACGGCCTGGGGTCCACCCCTCCACTTT.

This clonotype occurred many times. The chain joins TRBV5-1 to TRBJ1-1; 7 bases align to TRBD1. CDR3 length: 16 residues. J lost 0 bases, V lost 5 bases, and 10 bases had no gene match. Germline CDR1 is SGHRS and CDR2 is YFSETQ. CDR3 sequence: CASRDAYRGMNTEAFF. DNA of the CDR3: TGCGCCAGCAGAGATGCGTACAGGGGAATGAACACTGAAGCTTTCTTT.

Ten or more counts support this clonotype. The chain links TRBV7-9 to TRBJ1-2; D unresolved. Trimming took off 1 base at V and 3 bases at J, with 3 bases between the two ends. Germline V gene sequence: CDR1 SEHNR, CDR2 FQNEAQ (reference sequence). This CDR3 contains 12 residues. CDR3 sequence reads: CASSLVDYGYTF. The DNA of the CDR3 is TGTGCCAGCAGCTTAGTAGACTATGGCTACACCTTC. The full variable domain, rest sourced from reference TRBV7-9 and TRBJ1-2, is DTGVSQNPRHKITKRGQNVTFRCDPISEHNRLYWYRQTLGQGPEFLTYFQNEAQLEKSRLLSDRFSAERPKGSFSTLEIQRTEQGDSAMYLCASSLVDYGYTFGSGTRLTVV.

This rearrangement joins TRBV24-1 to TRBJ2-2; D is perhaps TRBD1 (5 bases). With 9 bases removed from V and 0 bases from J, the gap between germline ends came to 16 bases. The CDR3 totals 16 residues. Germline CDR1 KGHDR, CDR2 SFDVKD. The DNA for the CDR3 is TGTGCCACCCCGACAGATGGACGTACGAACACCGGGGAGCTGTTTTTT. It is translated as CATPTDGRTNTGELFF.

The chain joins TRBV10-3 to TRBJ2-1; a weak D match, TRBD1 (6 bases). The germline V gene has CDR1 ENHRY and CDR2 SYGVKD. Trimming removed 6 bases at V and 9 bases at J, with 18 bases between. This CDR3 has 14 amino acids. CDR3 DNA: TGTGCCATCAGAACCACAGGGTCTGATGGTGAGCAGTTCTTC. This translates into CAIRTTGSDGEQFF.

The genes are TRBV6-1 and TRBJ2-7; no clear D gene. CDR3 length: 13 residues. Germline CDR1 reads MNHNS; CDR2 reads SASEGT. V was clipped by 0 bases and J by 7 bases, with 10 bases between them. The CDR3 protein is CASSEAQEKEQYV. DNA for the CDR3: TGTGCCAGCAGTGAAGCGCAAGAGAAGGAGCAGTACGTC.

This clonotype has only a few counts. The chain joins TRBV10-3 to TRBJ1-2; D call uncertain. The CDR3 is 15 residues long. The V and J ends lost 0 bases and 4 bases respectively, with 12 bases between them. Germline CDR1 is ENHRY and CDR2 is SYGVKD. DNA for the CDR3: TGTGCCATCAGTGAGTCACCGGGCCTGGCCTATGGCTACACCTTC. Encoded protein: CAISESPGLAYGYTF.

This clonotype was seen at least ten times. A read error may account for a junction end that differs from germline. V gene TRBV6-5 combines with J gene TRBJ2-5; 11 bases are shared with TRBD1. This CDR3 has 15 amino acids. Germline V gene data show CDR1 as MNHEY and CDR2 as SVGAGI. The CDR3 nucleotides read TGTACCAGCACTCGGACAGGGGGCGCCGGGGAGACCCAGTACTTC. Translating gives CTSTRTGGAGETQYF.

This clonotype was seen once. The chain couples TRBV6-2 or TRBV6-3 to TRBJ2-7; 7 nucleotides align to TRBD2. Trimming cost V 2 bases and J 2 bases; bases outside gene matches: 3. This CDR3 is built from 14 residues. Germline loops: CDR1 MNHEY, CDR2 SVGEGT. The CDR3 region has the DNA TGTGCCAGCAGTTACGGGGGAGGGCCCTACGAGCAGTACTTC. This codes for CASSYGGGPYEQYF.

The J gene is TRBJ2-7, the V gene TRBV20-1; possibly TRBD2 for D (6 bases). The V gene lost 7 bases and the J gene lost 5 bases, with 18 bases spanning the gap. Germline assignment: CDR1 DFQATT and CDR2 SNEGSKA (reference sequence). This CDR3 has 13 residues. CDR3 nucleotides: TGCAGTGTGAGCGGGTTCTCCTGGGACGAGCAGTACTTC. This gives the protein CSVSGFSWDEQYF.

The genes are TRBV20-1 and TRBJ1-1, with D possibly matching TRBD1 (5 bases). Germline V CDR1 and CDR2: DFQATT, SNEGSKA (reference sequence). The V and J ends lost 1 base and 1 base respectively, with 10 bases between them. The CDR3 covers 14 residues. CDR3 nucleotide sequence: TGCAGTGCTAGAGTGGGACCCAAGAACACTGAAGCTTTCTTT. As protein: CSARVGPKNTEAFF.

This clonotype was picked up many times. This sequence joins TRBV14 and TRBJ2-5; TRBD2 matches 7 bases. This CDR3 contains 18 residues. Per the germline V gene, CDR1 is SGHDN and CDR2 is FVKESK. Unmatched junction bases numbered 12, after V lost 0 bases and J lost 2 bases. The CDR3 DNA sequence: TGTGCCAGCAGCCAAGATTGGGTGGGCGGGAGAAAGCAAGAGACCCAGTACTTC. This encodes CASSQDWVGGRKQETQYF.

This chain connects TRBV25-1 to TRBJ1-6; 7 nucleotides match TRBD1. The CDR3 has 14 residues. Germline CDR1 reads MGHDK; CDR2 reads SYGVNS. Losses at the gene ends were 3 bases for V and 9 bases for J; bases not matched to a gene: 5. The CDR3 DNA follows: TGTGCCAGCAGTGATAGCAGGGGGAGTTCACCCCTCCACTTT. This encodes CASSDSRGSSPLHF. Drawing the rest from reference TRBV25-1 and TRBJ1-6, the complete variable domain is EADIYQTPRYLVIGTGKKITLECSQTMGHDKMYWYQQDPGMELHLIHYSYGVNSTEKGDLSSESTVSRIRTEHFPLTLESARPSHTSQYLCASSDSRGSSPLHFGNGTRLTVT.

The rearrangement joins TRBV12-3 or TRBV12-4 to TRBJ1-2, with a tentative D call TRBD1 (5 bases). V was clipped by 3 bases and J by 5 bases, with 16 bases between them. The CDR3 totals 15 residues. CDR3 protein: CASSFPGLSGYGYTF. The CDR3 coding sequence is TGTGCCAGCAGTTTCCCGGGACTCTCGGGGTATGGCTACACCTTC.

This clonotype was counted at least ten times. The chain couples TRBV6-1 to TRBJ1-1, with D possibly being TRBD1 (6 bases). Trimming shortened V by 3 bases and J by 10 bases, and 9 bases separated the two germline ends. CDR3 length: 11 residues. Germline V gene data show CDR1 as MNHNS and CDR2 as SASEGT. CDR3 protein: CASSEGGLAFF. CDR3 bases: TGTGCCAGCAGTGAGGGGGGGCTAGCTTTCTTT.

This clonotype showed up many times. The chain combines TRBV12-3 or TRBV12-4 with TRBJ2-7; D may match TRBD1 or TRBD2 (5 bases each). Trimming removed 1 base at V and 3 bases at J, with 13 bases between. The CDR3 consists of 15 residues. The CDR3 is CASSLDRGGGYEQYF. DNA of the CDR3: TGTGCCAGCAGTTTAGATCGGGGCGGCGGCTACGAGCAGTACTTC.